This T cell receptor (beta chain) was retrieved from a study of cytomegalovirus exposure and HLA in healthy donors (dated by TCRdb to 2016 to 2017). The study in broad terms: An earlier analysis of approximately 640 of the donors reported 250 to 350 Gb of sequence data and some 120 million unique TCR beta sequences from 150 million to 200 million T cells. Roughly 300 gigabases of sequencing data and 80 million or so unique TCR sequences were included in an early release covering about 700 HLA-typed donors. The study aimed to test whether cataloging public T cell receptors could reveal signatures of past pathogen exposure. In a later analysis, previously published TCR beta repertoires from 500 to 750 donors were re-analyzed and high-resolution HLA genotyping was added so that TCR occurrence patterns could be studied. The T cell repertoires of several hundred subjects were profiled by immunosequencing and related to cytomegalovirus serostatus. HLA typing covered class I and class II loci at four-digit resolution. Along with the approximately 620-subject first cohort, a separate validation cohort of over 90 different subjects was used. The number of typed donors differed by locus: about 629-640 for A, B, C, DRB1 and DQB1; about 520 for DQA1; roughly 600 for DPA1; and 450 to 480 for DPB1. Roughly 5 DR-DQ haplotypes were handled as single units for association and clustering because linkage in the cohort was strong. The genetic ancestry cluster associated with self-reported Caucasian donors included roughly 84% of the 300 to 450 genotyped donors. Alongside the repertoire data, information on donor age, sex, ethnicity and CMV serostatus was compiled. The study combined high-throughput TCR immunosequencing, statistical association of individual TCRs with disease status, and machine learning to predict cytomegalovirus infection status. All discovery cohort repertoires had been generated using a single sequencing platform. An earlier analysis of several hundred of the donors applied high-throughput TCR beta sequencing to assess whether each TCR beta V gene segment acted as functional or pseudogenic. Genome-wide SNP genotypes for about 55% of the 666 donors were used in a later genetic analysis, which treated that subset as a discovery cohort. In the later analysis, no new phenotypic data were used to find candidate immune exposures; instead, reliance was placed on TCR beta sequences and their occurrence across donors. On average, about 200,000 unique TCR beta nucleotide sequences were sequenced per donor among 398 genotyped donors of the cohort, with approximately 18% of those sequences being non-productive.

Results and caveats for the whole study, not just this receptor: The classifier was reported to diagnose cytomegalovirus status with high specificity and sensitivity in both the original cohort and the validation cohort. In vitro tests confirmed that a few of the cytomegalovirus-associated TCR beta chains recognize cytomegalovirus antigens. A further reported finding was that TCR beta sequences accurately predicted the HLA-A and HLA-B alleles for most subjects in the first cohort. For the cohort, immune exposure information was limited to CMV serostatus. In this cohort, only TCR beta chains were sequenced, and detectable features were limited by the absence of alpha or paired-chain data. Most TCR sequences were observed very rarely across donors, whereas some public TCRs were present in many individuals. In an earlier analysis of about 600 of the donors, most TCR beta V segments appeared in productive rearrangements about 87% or about 30% of the time, broadly matching IMGT annotations. At a false discovery rate of 0.05, a later analysis linked some 17,000 TCR beta sequences to specific HLA alleles. Because the 87-base-pair reads could not distinguish some IMGT-functional V segments, including TRBV6-2 and TRBV6-3, those segments were excluded. Presence/absence analyses assumed roughly uniform sequencing depth across donors, an assumption that may not hold. It was suggested by the authors that the approach could potentially be generalized to other disease states and immunological phenotypes. The sequencing pipeline was judged likely to have produced a cluster of highly shared sequence variants as a technical artifact. A later genetic analysis reported fewer N-insertions in productive TCRs among donors in an Asian-associated ancestry cluster than the roughly 700-donor mean. In a later analysis, most CMV-associated TCR beta chains were found to appear HLA-restricted, with HLA associations seemingly driven largely by CMV exposure. According to a later analysis, TCR association rates differed among HLA loci, with DRB1 alleles showing the most associated TCRs and HLA-C alleles showing the fewest. In a later analysis, several top co-occurrence clusters were reported to appear linked to parvovirus B19, influenza, CMV and Epstein-Barr virus. In a later genetic analysis, a missense DCLRE1C variant was associated with V-gene and J-gene trimming of TCR beta chains, and the association was replicated in an independent cohort. Linkage disequilibrium might explain the correlated functional status among segregating V segments, but an unknown experimental factor could not be ruled out. In a later analysis, HLA-associated TCR beta chains showed more clonal expansion and lower generation probabilities than non-associated chains that were equally common. A total of fewer than 200 TCR beta chains were listed by the study as associated with cytomegalovirus. Because HLA typing was unavailable for some donors at each locus, only the typed subset was used in association tests. Assigning TCR associations to individual alleles was difficult when HLA alleles, especially DR and DQ, strongly co-occurred. Because counts were too low, about 18 rarely observed V segments, including chromosome 9 orphons, were excluded from the earlier analysis of roughly 580 of the donors.

Regarding this clone: No antigen is known for it. Within one base of it there is no much larger clone, and no base qualities were kept.

CDR1 and CDR2 are drawn from the germline V gene: MNHEY, SVGAGI. Measured from the cysteine to the phenylalanine, the CDR3 is 15 residues long. The retained sequence is limited to the CDR3, 45 bases, with the frame set at the first base. Clipping removes 6 bases from V and 4 bases from J, with 4 as the unmatched junction base count. The cohort comprised approximately 700 healthy bone marrow donors. Cohort members were all nominally healthy when sampled, although unrecorded immune exposures were likely present. The donor was CMV seronegative and was included in the group of a few hundred seronegative cohort members. Every donor gave a peripheral blood sample, and the peripheral blood mononuclear cells from that sample were used for TCR beta sequencing. Genomic DNA was extracted from the blood cell samples with the Qiagen DNeasy Blood Extraction Kit. The library was prepared using the immunoSEQ multiplex PCR assay. The multiplex PCR relied on a mix of 60 forward primers for TCR Vbeta segments and 13 reverse primers for TCR Jbeta segments. Amplification of the CDR3 region of rearranged TCR beta genes was performed with a multiplex PCR assay on genomic DNA. The Illumina HiSeq System was used to sequence the amplified TCR beta libraries as 87-base-pair reads. The original methods were these. Across the 700 or so repertoires, a later analysis counted roughly 84 million unique TCR beta chains, around 11 million of which were shared by at least two donors. Raw reads were error-corrected and collapsed into unique sequences with a nearest-neighbor algorithm that merged closely related sequences to remove PCR and sequencing errors. CDR3 sequences were aligned to IMGT reference sequences to assign V, D and J gene segments. For a sequence to be retained, at least a six-nucleotide match to both a V gene segment and a J gene segment was required. A rearrangement was called productive if the CDR3 had no stop codons and remained in frame with V and J, and every other rearrangement was called non-productive. Following IMGT convention, CDR3 was defined as the stretch from the second conserved V-encoded cysteine to the conserved J-encoded phenylalanine. In an earlier analysis of approximately 500 of the donors, sequences lacking an unambiguous match to a single V gene segment were excluded. In an earlier analysis of 587 of the donors, V segments were called functional above 56.7% productive rearrangements and were called segregating when the between-donor standard deviation exceeded 5%. A statistical classification framework was developed to diagnose cytomegalovirus status using the catalog of TCR beta chain sequences. In a later analysis, V and J genes were assigned by comparing TCR nucleotide sequences against IMGT/GENE-DB human TR gene sequences. A later analysis assigned CDR3 sequences and most-parsimonious VDJ recombination scenarios with the TCRdist pipeline. In a later analysis, each TCR beta chain was defined by its CDR3 amino acid sequence together with its V-gene family, and reads lacking a unique V-gene family were excluded. To address suspected cross-contamination and a sequencing artifact, a later analysis removed around 600 highly shared, low-generation-probability nucleotide sequences. In a later analysis, a clonal expansion index was calculated for each public chain from normalized within-repertoire ranks of inferred template counts. A later analysis computed generation probabilities with a VDJ recombination model fitted to out-of-frame rearrangements, and checked the results against IGoR. Hypergeometric tests were used in a later analysis to score TCR-TCR, TCR-HLA and TCR-CMV co-occurrence, with a repertoire-size bias correction applied to the TCR pairs. A later analysis estimated false discovery rates by permuting HLA or CMV assignments 20 times. In a later analysis, co-occurring TCRs were grouped using DBSCAN, with TCRdist sequence similarity added in when clustering inside HLA-allele-positive subsets. Co-occurrence clustering excluded repertoires with fewer than 30,000 or more than 120,000 public chains, plus five with anomalous nucleotide sharing. TCRdb retrieved this table from immuneACCESS and kept in-frame rearrangements only. Not all clones are present; in checked studies, unresolved V genes account for under half, and no reason is known for the remainder. D and trimming were read from the DNA, whereas the V and J calls and clone size are those reported in that table. The sample has 130,000 to 150,000 clones on record, roughly 66% of them singletons. The top ten constitute 1.5% to 2% of the sample.

The rearranged segments are TRBV6-5 and TRBJ2-3, with 13 bases in between that match TRBD2. The specimen was PBMCs. This sequence was found in a woman aged 18-29 years in good health and CMV-seronegative. The CDR3: CASSVGLAGADTQYF. The nucleotide sequence reads as follows: TGTGCCAGCAGCGTCGGACTAGCGGGAGCAGATACGCAGTATTTT.